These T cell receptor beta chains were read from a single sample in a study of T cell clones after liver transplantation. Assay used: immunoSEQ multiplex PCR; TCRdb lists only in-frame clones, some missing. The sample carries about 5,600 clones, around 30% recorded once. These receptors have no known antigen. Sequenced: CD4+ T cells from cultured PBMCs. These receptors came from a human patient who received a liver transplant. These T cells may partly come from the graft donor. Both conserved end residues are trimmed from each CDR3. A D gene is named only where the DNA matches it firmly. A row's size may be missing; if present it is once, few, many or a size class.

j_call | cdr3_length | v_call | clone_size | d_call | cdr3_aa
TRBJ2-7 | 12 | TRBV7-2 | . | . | ASSLSGVGNEQY
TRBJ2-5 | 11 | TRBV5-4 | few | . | ASSPTGKETQY
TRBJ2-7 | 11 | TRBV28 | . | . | ASSPYEPYEQY
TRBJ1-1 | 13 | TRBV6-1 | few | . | ASSGEQVVDTEAF
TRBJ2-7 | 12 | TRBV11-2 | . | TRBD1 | ASSPRTGHYEQY
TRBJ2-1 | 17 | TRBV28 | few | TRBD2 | ASSSPPPGLAGGSDEQF
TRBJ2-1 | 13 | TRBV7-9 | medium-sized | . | ASSLTYRVGNEQF
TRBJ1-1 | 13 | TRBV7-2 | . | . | ASSLAPRAATEAF
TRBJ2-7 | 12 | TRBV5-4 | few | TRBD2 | ASSSPGRSYEQY
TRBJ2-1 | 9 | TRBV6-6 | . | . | ASRGTARLV
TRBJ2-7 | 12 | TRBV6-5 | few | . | ASSSMGPPGEQY
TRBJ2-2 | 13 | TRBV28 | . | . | ASTPPRVYTGELF
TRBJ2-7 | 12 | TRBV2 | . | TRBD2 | ASTLGLAALDQY
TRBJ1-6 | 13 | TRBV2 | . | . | ASSLLNSPNSPLH
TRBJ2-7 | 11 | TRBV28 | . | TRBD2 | ASSFGGRGEQY
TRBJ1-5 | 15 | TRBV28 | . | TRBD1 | ASSLSEWTGGDQPQH
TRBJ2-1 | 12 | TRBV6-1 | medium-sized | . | ASNKDRPLGEQF
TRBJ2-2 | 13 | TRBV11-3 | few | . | ASSFSAVNTGELF
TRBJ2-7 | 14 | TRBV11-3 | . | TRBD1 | ASSFSPRTGEYEQY
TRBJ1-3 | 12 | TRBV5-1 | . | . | ASSLVAGGNTIY
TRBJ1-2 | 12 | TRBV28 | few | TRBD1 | ASQTGQGLHGYT
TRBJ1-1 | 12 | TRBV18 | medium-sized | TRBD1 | ASSPDRANTEAF
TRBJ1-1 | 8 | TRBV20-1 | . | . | SASNRVAF
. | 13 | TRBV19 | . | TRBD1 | ASSAGTGGSYEQY
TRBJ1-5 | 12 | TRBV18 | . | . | ASSPRDGNQPQH
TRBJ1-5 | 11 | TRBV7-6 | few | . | ASSLQGNQPQH
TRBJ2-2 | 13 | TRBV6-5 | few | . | ASSYRHPPTGELF
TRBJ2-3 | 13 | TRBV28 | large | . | ASSLYGGGPDTQY
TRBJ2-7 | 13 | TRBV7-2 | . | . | ASSFGDRRTYEQY
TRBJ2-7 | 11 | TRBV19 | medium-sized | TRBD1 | ASKGTGSYEQY
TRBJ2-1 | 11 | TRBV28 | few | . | ASRLSSYNEQF
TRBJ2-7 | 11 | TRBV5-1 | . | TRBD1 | ASSSQGAEEQY
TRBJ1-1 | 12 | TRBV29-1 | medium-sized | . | SVGMTGGNTEAF
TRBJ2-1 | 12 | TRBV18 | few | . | ASSSGRPANEQF
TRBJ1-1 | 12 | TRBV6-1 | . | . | ASSQSAVLSEAF
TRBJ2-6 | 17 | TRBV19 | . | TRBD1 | ASSPTFPGQGSGANVLT
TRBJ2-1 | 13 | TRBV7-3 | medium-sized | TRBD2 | ASSLGLAGNNEQF
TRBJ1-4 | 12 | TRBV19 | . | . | ASSIQGWQEKLF
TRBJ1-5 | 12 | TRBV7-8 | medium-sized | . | ASSESQRNQPQH
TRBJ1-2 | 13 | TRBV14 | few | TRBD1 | ASSPPGQGARGYT
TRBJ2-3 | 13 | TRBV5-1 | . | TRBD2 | ASSFPSGQSDTQY
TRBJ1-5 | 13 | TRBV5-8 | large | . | ASSGGTRSGQPQH
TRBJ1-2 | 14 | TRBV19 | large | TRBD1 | ASSRTGYSRDYGYT
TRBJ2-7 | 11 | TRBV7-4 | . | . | ASSFGGRREQY
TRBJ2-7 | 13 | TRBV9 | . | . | ASSGNRDSAYEQY
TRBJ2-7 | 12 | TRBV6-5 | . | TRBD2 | ASLETSGRYEQY
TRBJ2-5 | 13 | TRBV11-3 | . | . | ASSLGGPYQETQY
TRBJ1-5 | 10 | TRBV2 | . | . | ASRDMLRPQH
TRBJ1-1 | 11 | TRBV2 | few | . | ASSFGLGSEAF
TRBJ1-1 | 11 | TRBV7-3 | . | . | ASSLGQYTEAF
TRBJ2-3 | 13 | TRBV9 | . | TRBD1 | ASSAGTGSTDTQY
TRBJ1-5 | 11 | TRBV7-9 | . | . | ASSSYTNQPQH
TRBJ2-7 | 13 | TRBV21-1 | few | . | ASSKAGSGSYEQY
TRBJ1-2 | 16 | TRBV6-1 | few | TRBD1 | ASSEALPTGTGRYGYT
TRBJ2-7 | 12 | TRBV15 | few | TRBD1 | ATSLRTGRGEQY
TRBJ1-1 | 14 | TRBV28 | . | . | ASNSPLALKNTEAF
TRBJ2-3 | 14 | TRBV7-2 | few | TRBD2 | ASSPTSRGLSDTQY
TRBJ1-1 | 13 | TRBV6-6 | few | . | ASSPYGQLNTEAF
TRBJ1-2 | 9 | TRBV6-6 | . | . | ASSNRDGYT